This is a list of T cell receptor beta chains from one sample in a study of cytomegalovirus exposure and HLA in healthy donors. Generated by immunoSEQ multiplex PCR, the TCRdb table keeps only in-frame clones and is missing some. The sample has approximately 130,000 clones; 81% are singletons. Specimen: PBMCs. The source of these receptors is a man between 18 and 29 years old in good health and CMV-seronegative. Both conserved end residues are trimmed from each CDR3.

v_call cdr3_length cdr3_aa
TRBV25-1 12 ASSEGRGYNEQF
TRBV6-5 12 ASSRDRGLDGYT
TRBV7-9 13 ASTLGTLSWGEQY
TRBV19 15 ASSTPLAGGLGETQY
TRBV11-3 11 ASSLIPGGEAF
TRBV6-5 12 ASSQRTPNTEAF
TRBV9 13 ASSEAGQGADEQY
TRBV11-2 13 ASSLGGVSGNTIY
TRBV6-1 11 ASTVDRNTEAF
TRBV9 13 ASSVEVQGNEKLF
TRBV27 13 ASSSIGTGVGELF
TRBV6-1 12 ASSRQGGDYGYT
TRBV18 11 ASSQQGDAPLH
TRBV10-1 12 ASNLSSYNSPLH
TRBV7-9 12 ASSLFDKNTEAF
TRBV16 13 ASSQSKQGHTEAF
TRBV9 13 ASSVDAGQAYGYT